The 24 T cell receptor beta chains reported below all come from one sample, sequenced in a study of blood T cell repertoires in COVID-19. Data came from immunoSEQ multiplex PCR; TCRdb stores just in-frame clones and leaves some out. This table has about 330,000 clones, 87% appearing once. Sample: PBMCs or T cells enriched from blood (not recorded which). All receptors come from a woman aged 25 to 39 who had recovered from COVID-19.

V and J are TRBV23-1 and TRBJ1-5, with a weak D call TRBD1 (5 bases). TRBV23-1 is an open reading frame whose function is uncertain. V was pared by 3 bases and J by 2 bases, with 20 bases between. This CDR3 is built from 18 residues. CDR3 protein: CASSHVFRALVGNQPQHF. The CDR3 DNA follows: TGCGCCAGCAGTCACGTTTTCAGGGCTCTCGTTGGCAATCAGCCCCAGCATTTT.

The V gene is TRBV18, the J gene TRBJ2-1; perhaps TRBD1 as D (6 bases). The CDR3 spans 15 residues. Trimming left V 7 bases short and J 1 base short, with 14 bases between. Germline values: CDR1 KGHSH, CDR2 LQKENI. The CDR3 spells CASCYREPSYNEQFF. CDR3 nucleotide sequence: TGTGCCAGCTGCTACAGGGAACCGTCCTACAATGAGCAGTTCTTC.

V gene TRBV21-1 combines with J gene TRBJ2-5; TRBD2 was called by the table and not checked on the DNA. TRBV21-1 is given as a pseudogene. The CDR3 totals 16 residues. CDR3 nucleotides: TGTGCCAGCAGCTGTAGACTAGCGGGATTCCAAGAGACCCAGTACTTC. This codes for CASSCRLAGFQETQYF.

The CDR3 sequence: CASSPKSSQPQHF. CDR3 bases: TGTGCCAGCTCACCAAAATCGTCTCAGCCCCAGCATTTT. This chain connects TRBV18 to TRBJ1-5; D is undetermined. This CDR3 region has 13 residues. Germline V gene data show CDR1 as KGHSH and CDR2 as LQKENI. V gave up 2 bases and J gave up 6 bases, with 8 bases separating them.

The chain combines TRBV30 with TRBJ1-5; D is unclear. Germline V lookup: CDR1 GTSNPN, CDR2 SVGIG (reference sequence). The CDR3 extends over 13 amino acids. The V end was cut by 0 bases, the J end by 7 bases, with 10 bases between. CDR3 protein: CAWSVGTDQPQHF. As DNA, the CDR3 is TGTGCCTGGAGTGTAGGAACAGACCAGCCCCAGCATTTT. Full variable domain (missing parts from reference TRBV30 and TRBJ1-5): SQTIHQWPATLVQPVGSPLSLECTVEGTSNPNLYWYRQAAGRGLQLLFYSVGIGQISSEVPQNLSASRPQDRQFILSSKKLLLSDSGFYLCAWSVGTDQPQHFGDGTRLSIL.

The genes are TRBV28 and TRBJ1-1; a possible D gene is TRBD1 (5 bases). V shed 6 bases and J shed 2 bases, with 22 bases lying between them. Germline V gene sequence: CDR1 MDHEN, CDR2 SYDVKM. The CDR3 contains 17 residues. CDR3 protein: CASSPPLVTGINTEAFF. CDR3 DNA sequence: TGTGCCAGCAGCCCCCCACTCGTCACAGGAATAAACACTGAAGCTTTCTTT.

A single count supports this clone. The rearrangement uses TRBV3-1 (or the pseudogene TRBV3-2) and TRBJ2-5; D gene uncertain. Trimming took off 3 bases at V and 5 bases at J, with 7 bases between the two ends. From germline, CDR1 is LGHDT and CDR2 YNNKEL (reference sequence). The CDR3 is 12 residues long. The CDR3 reads CASSHFEETQYF. The CDR3 bases are TGTGCCAGCAGCCACTTCGAGGAGACCCAGTACTTC.

The chain carries TRBV27 and TRBJ2-2; 10 bases are shared with TRBD1. V gave up 7 bases and J gave up 4 bases; unmatched junction bases: 6. This CDR3 has 15 residues. Looked up from germline, CDR1 is MNHEY and CDR2 is SMNVEV (reference sequence). The CDR3 sequence is CASKGQGRSTGELFF. The CDR3 DNA is TGTGCCAGCAAGGGACAGGGGCGATCCACCGGGGAGCTGTTTTTT.

V and J are TRBV5-1 and TRBJ1-2; D is ambiguous. CDR1 is SGHRS and CDR2 is YFSETQ in the germline V gene. The CDR3 runs to 15 residues. Trimming took off 0 bases at V and 2 bases at J, with 11 bases between the two ends. CDR3 nucleotide sequence: TGCGCCAGCAGCTTGGATCTCAGACAAAACTATGGCTACACCTTC. As protein: CASSLDLRQNYGYTF.

The genes are TRBV2 and TRBJ1-4; TRBD1 is a possible D gene (6 bases). V lost 5 bases and J lost 7, with 11 bases in between. CDR3 size: 13 residues. Germline assignment: CDR1 SNHLY and CDR2 FYNNEI. The DNA of the CDR3 is TGTGCCAGCAGTTCCGGGACAACTGAAAAACTGTTTTTT. It specifies CASSSGTTEKLFF.

The rearrangement uses TRBV7-9 and TRBJ1-2; 12 bases line up with TRBD1. Germline V gives CDR1 SEHNR, CDR2 FQNEAQ (reference sequence). With 5 bases clipped from V and 7 bases from J, the junction kept 8 bases outside the gene matches. CDR3 length: 15 amino acids. The chain's CDR3 is CASSDRDRGRGGYTF. In nucleotides, the CDR3 is TGTGCCAGCAGCGACCGGGACAGGGGGCGGGGTGGCTACACCTTC.

The V gene is TRBV4-1, the J gene TRBJ1-1, with D hard to call. V was cut by 0 bases and J by 7 bases, with 9 bases left in between. Germline lookup yields CDR1 MGHRA and CDR2 YSYEKL. This CDR3 has 13 amino acids. In DNA form, the CDR3 reads TGCGCCAGCAGCCAAGATTGGAGGGTTGAAGCTTTCTTT. Translated: CASSQDWRVEAFF.

V is TRBV6-5 and J is TRBJ1-5; D is unclear. The length of the CDR3 is 13 residues. With 6 bases removed from V and 5 bases from J, the gap between germline ends came to 11 bases. Germline loops: CDR1 MNHEY, CDR2 SVGAGI. CDR3 in DNA: TGTGCCAGCAGACCGGGTTCTTATCAGCCCCAGCATTTT. It codes for CASRPGSYQPQHF.

CDR3 in amino acids: CASSLVQETQYF. In DNA, the CDR3 is TGTGCCAGCAGCTTGGTACAAGAGACCCAGTACTTC. This rearrangement joins TRBV5-8 to TRBJ2-5; no clear D. V lost 0 bases and J 2 bases, leaving 2 bases between the germline ends. The CDR3 has 12 amino acids. Germline V gene lookup returns CDR1 SGHTS and CDR2 YDEGEE.

This clone was counted once. The chain uses TRBV5-1 and TRBJ1-3; D might be TRBD1 (6 bases). Trimming shortened V by 4 bases and J by 0 bases, and 14 bases separated the two germline ends. Germline V gene lookup returns CDR1 SGHRS and CDR2 YFSETQ. The CDR3 consists of 16 residues. In DNA form, the CDR3 reads TGCGCCAGCAGCCCACTACAGGGCTTCTCTGGAAACACCATATATTTT. It specifies CASSPLQGFSGNTIYF.

This clone was recorded a few times. The chain has TRBV5-1 and TRBJ1-1; tentatively, D is TRBD1 (6 bases). The CDR3 sequence is 15 residues long. CDR1 is SGHRS, CDR2 YFSETQ, per germline. The V and J ends lost 0 bases and 3 bases respectively, with 12 bases between them. This CDR3 is CASSLASGADTEAFF. The CDR3 DNA follows: TGCGCCAGCAGCTTGGCGTCAGGGGCGGACACTGAAGCTTTCTTT.

The chain is built from TRBV10-3 and TRBJ2-3, with 9 bases matching TRBD2. The junction had 10 bases not matched to a gene; V was cut back by 4 bases and J by 5 bases. The CDR3 runs 16 residues. Germline V gives CDR1 ENHRY, CDR2 SYGVKD. The chain's CDR3 is CAISGERGAVGDTQYF. The CDR3 DNA reads as TGTGCCATCAGTGGGGAGCGGGGGGCGGTAGGAGATACGCAGTATTTT.

The V and J genes are TRBV30 and TRBJ1-2; D is unresolved. The CDR3 length is 11 residues. Trimming removed 3 bases from V and 9 bases from J, with 11 bases in between. Germline V CDR1 and CDR2: GTSNPN, SVGIG (reference sequence). This CDR3 is CAWSVRGSYTF. The CDR3 region has the DNA TGTGCCTGGAGCGTACGAGGGAGCTACACCTTC. The complete variable domain, with remaining parts taken from reference TRBV30 and TRBJ1-2, reads SQTIHQWPATLVQPVGSPLSLECTVEGTSNPNLYWYRQAAGRGLQLLFYSVGIGQISSEVPQNLSASRPQDRQFILSSKKLLLSDSGFYLCAWSVRGSYTFGSGTRLTVV.

The chain combines TRBV3-1 (or the pseudogene TRBV3-2) with TRBJ2-1; 8 nucleotides line up with TRBD2. CDR1 is LGHDT, CDR2 YNNKEL, per germline (reference sequence). The CDR3 loop spans 16 amino acids. The ends lost 0 bases at V and 4 bases at J; junction bases unmatched: 5. As DNA, the CDR3 is TGTGCCAGCAGCCAAGACCGCCGGGGGGGATACAATGAGCAGTTCTTC. Residues: CASSQDRRGGYNEQFF.

The chain is built from TRBV6-1 and TRBJ1-5; TRBD1 might be the D (5 bases). V was cut by 3 bases and J by 7 bases, with 10 bases left in between. The length of the CDR3 is 13 residues. Germline assignment: CDR1 MNHNS and CDR2 SASEGT. CDR3 amino acids: CASSESRAQPQHF. Here the CDR3 DNA reads TGTGCCAGCAGTGAGTCCAGGGCCCAGCCCCAGCATTTT.

The chain employs TRBV7-6 and TRBJ2-7; 7 bases fit TRBD2. The CDR3 totals 16 residues. Germline CDR1 and CDR2: SGHVS and FNYEAQ. The trim removed 2 bases at V and 2 bases at J, leaving 9 bases unmatched. The CDR3 spells CASSLLSGLKAYEQYF. The DNA of the CDR3 is TGTGCCAGCAGCTTACTATCGGGACTAAAAGCCTACGAGCAGTACTTC. Full variable domain (remainder filled in from reference TRBV7-6 and TRBJ2-7): GAGVSQSPRYKVTKRGQDVALRCDPISGHVSLYWYRQALGQGPEFLTYFNYEAQQDKSGLPNDRFSAERPEGSISTLTIQRTEQRDSAMYRCASSLLSGLKAYEQYFGPGTRLTVT.

The chain employs TRBV5-1 and TRBJ1-2; no reliable D call. This CDR3 has 13 amino acids. Germline assignment: CDR1 SGHRS and CDR2 YFSETQ. V was shortened by 1 base and J by 0 bases, with 4 bases between the two germline ends. CDR3 sequence: CASSLTANYGYTF. The CDR3 DNA sequence: TGCGCCAGCAGCTTGACAGCTAACTATGGCTACACCTTC.

The genes are TRBV29-1 and TRBJ2-5, with 11 bases that match TRBD1. Germline loops: CDR1 SQVTM, CDR2 ANQGSEA. V shed 5 bases and J 6 bases; nucleotides not matched to a gene: 2. This CDR3 contains 12 residues. The CDR3: CSVRDRGKTQYF. CDR3 DNA: TGCAGCGTTCGGGACAGGGGGAAGACCCAGTACTTC.

The V call is TRBV4-2, the J call TRBJ1-2; D may be TRBD1 (6 bases). Germline V gene lookup returns CDR1 LGHNA and CDR2 YNFKEQ. V gave up 0 bases and J gave up 8 bases, with 22 bases separating them. The CDR3 consists of 17 residues. The CDR3 DNA follows: TGTGCCAGCAGCCAAGATTCCCCGGCAGGGGTTAGGAGGGGCTACACCTTC. This gives the protein CASSQDSPAGVRRGYTF.